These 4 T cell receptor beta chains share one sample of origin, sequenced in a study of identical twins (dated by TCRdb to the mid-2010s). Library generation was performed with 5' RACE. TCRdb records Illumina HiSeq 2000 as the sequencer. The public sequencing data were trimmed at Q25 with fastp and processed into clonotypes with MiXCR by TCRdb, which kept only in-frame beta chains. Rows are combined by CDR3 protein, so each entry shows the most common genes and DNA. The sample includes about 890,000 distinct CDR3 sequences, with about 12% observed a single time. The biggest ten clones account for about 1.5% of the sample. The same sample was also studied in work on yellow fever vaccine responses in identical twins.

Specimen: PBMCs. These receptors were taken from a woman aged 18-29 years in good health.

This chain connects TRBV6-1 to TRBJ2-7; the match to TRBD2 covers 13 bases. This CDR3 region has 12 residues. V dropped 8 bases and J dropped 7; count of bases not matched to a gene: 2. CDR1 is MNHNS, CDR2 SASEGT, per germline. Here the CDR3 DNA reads TGTGCCAGCGGACTAGCGGGGGAAGAGCAGTACGTC. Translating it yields CASGLAGEEQYV.

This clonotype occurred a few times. The CDR3 DNA reads as TGTGCCAGCAGCTTAGTTGCACCGGCCGGCGAGCAGTACTTC. Amino acid sequence: CASSLVAPAGEQYF. The V call is TRBV7-2, the J call TRBJ2-7; D is unresolved. The germline V gene has CDR1 SGHTA and CDR2 FQGNSA. CDR3 length: 14 amino acids. Trimming removed 1 base at V and 6 bases at J, with 13 bases between.

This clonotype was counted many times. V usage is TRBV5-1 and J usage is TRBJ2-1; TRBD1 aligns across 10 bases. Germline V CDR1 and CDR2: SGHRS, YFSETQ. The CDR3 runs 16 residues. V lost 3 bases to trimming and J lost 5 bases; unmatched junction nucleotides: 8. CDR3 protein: CASSSSGTGVNNEQFF. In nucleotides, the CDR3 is TGCGCCAGCAGCTCCAGTGGGACAGGGGTCAACAATGAGCAGTTCTTC. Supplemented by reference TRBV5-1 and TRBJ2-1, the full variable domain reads KAGVTQTPRYLIKTRGQQVTLSCSPISGHRSVSWYQQTPGQGLQFLFEYFSETQRNKGNFPGRFSGRQFSNSRSEMNVSTLELGDSALYLCASSSSGTGVNNEQFFGPGTRLTVL.

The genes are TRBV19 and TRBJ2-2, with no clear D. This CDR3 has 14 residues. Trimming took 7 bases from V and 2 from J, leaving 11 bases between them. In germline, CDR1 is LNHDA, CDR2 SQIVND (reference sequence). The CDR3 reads CASIAGPNTGELFF. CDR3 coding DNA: TGTGCCAGTATAGCAGGACCCAACACCGGGGAGCTGTTTTTT.